The T cell receptor beta chain under discussion was sequenced for a study of OX40 agonist ivuxolimab in advanced cancers. General observations from the study: Some nonresponders additionally presented with little normalized T-cell clonal expansion.

Sequencing used immunoSEQ multiplex PCR; TCRdb keeps in-frame clones, though not all of them. Found here are tens of thousands of clones, 91% of them singletons; the top ten hold approximately 9.3%. Germline lookup yields CDR1 MRHNA and CDR2 SNTAGT. Trimming cost V 3 bases and J 4 bases, with 6 bases left between them. The CDR3 is 13 residues long. In regard to this clone: Its antigen is still unknown.

The sequence derives from an adult with an advanced solid tumor such as melanoma, head and neck, liver or kidney cancer. This specimen consisted of CD4+ or CD8+ T cells sorted from blood, obtained in a trial of the OX40 agonist ivuxolimab. The genes are TRBV6-4 and TRBJ2-2, with no clear D. The chain's CDR3 is CASSEASTGELFF. The CDR3 DNA reads as TGTGCCAGCAGTGAGGCTAGCACCGGGGAGCTGTTTTTT.